This T cell receptor beta chain was retrieved from a study of blood T cell repertoires in COVID-19. Study at large: COVID-19 samples collected from the United States, Italy and Spain covered acute and convalescent phases. Sources were T cells, B-cell-depleted T cells, or PBMCs; the material itself was cDNA or gDNA.

J gave up 6 bases and V 2 bases, and 12 bases lay outside the gene matches. The CDR3 is 16 amino acids. Germline loops: CDR1 MRHNA, CDR2 SNTAGT. Authors' analysis steps: Amplification with reference gene primers provided the estimates of nucleated cell counts. The assay was immunoSEQ multiplex PCR, and TCRdb's table has in-frame clones only and misses some. The DNA was the basis for D and trimming; V, J and clone size are from that table. The sample holds roughly 250,000 clones, 70% to 85% seen once. Sequencing was done on a sample of peripheral blood. The origin of this receptor is a woman of 80 years or more with acute or convalescent COVID-19. The V gene is TRBV6-4, the J gene TRBJ1-2, with TRBD1 matching 7 bases. The CDR3, as DNA: TGTGCCAGCAGTGACGATGACAGGGCCGTCCGGGATGGCTACACCTTC. Its translation is CASSDDDRAVRDGYTF.